A single sample is the source of the 21 T cell receptor beta chains below, sequenced in a study of T cell changes during pregnancy in multiple sclerosis. TCRdb's table, derived via immunoSEQ multiplex PCR, lists solely in-frame clones and lacks some. The sample has some 130,000 clones, less than 97% seen once. The sample in question was peripheral blood, obtained after pregnancy. The source is a female donor with multiple sclerosis, enrolled in a pregnancy study.

The chain recombines TRBV6-6 with TRBJ1-1; 7 positions match TRBD1. The CDR3 runs to 13 residues. Germline assignment: CDR1 MNHNY and CDR2 SVGAGI (reference sequence). V lost 5 bases and J lost 3; bases outside the gene matches: 3. For the CDR3, the DNA is TGTGCCAGCAGTCCTACAGGGGACACTGAAGCTTTCTTT. Translating it yields CASSPTGDTEAFF.

The J gene is TRBJ1-1, the V gene TRBV27; 9 positions match TRBD1. The J segment lost 2 bases and the V segment lost 5 bases, leaving 3 bases of the junction unmatched. The CDR3 sequence is 14 residues long. CDR1 and CDR2 (germline): MNHEY, SMNVEV (reference sequence). Here the CDR3 reads CASSTGGLNTEAFF. Here the CDR3 DNA reads TGTGCCAGCAGTACAGGGGGCCTAAACACTGAAGCTTTCTTT.

The chain uses TRBV7-6 and TRBJ2-1; 9 nucleotides line up with TRBD1. The V gene end was trimmed by 5 bases and the J gene end by 2 bases; junction bases not matched to a gene: 7. The CDR3 is 16 amino acids. CDR1 and CDR2 (germline): SGHVS, FNYEAQ. Here the CDR3 reads CASSLTRQGAYNEQFF. The CDR3 bases are TGTGCCAGCAGCCTAACTCGACAGGGGGCCTACAATGAGCAGTTCTTC.

The V call is TRBV2, the J call TRBJ1-1, with D possibly matching TRBD1 (5 bases). This CDR3 is built from 17 residues. The germline CDR1 and CDR2 sequences are SNHLY and FYNNEI. V was pared by 3 bases and J by 2 bases, with 19 bases between. CDR3 sequence (DNA): TGTGCCAGCAGTGATGAGGCCAGGGTCCAACCTAACACTGAAGCTTTCTTT. Translated, it gives CASSDEARVQPNTEAFF. The full variable domain, rest sourced from reference TRBV2 and TRBJ1-1, is EPEVTQTPSHQVTQMGQEVILRCVPISNHLYFYWYRQILGQKVEFLVSFYNNEISEKSEIFDDQFSVERPDGSNFTLKIRSTKLEDSAMYFCASSDEARVQPNTEAFFGQGTRLTVV.

The V gene is TRBV5-1, the J gene TRBJ2-2, with D maybe TRBD2 (6 bases). V was cut by 0 bases and J by 5 bases, with 20 bases left in between. The V gene's germline CDR1 is SGHRS and CDR2 YFSETQ. This CDR3 has 18 residues. This CDR3 reads CASSLGLGLLAETGELFF. In DNA, the CDR3 is TGCGCCAGCAGCTTGGGTCTCGGACTACTTGCAGAGACCGGGGAGCTGTTTTTT.

The chain carries TRBV6-5 and TRBJ1-6, with 10 positions matching TRBD1. V trimming: 3 bases; J trimming: 6 bases; junction bases outside the gene matches: 5. The CDR3 covers 16 residues. Germline values: CDR1 MNHEY, CDR2 SVGAGI. The CDR3 DNA follows: TGTGCCAGCAGTTATGCGACAGGGGGCTCTAATTCACCCCTCCACTTT. The encoded protein is CASSYATGGSNSPLHF.

The chain combines TRBV6-5 with TRBJ1-5; 7 bases align to TRBD1. There are 13 residues in the CDR3. Trimming took 6 bases from V and 2 from J; bases not matched to a gene: 1. Germline CDR1 MNHEY, CDR2 SVGAGI. The CDR3 reads CASRTGGNQPQHF. The DNA for the CDR3 is TGTGCCAGCAGAACAGGGGGCAATCAGCCCCAGCATTTT.

The gene calls are TRBV7-9 and TRBJ2-4; D remains unclear. V was cut by 7 bases and J by 3 bases, with 10 bases left in between. Germline V gene sequence: CDR1 SEHNR, CDR2 FQNEAQ (reference sequence). The CDR3 contains 13 residues. The CDR3 loop reads CASMSARKNIQYF. The CDR3 DNA is TGTGCCAGCATGAGCGCCCGCAAAAACATTCAGTACTTC.

CDR3 coding DNA: TGCGCCAGCAGCTTGGCAGCGGGAGGGATCCAAGAGACCCAGTACTTC. This sequence encodes CASSLAAGGIQETQYF. The chain combines TRBV5-1 with TRBJ2-5; 10 bases are a match to TRBD2. The V gene's germline CDR1 is SGHRS and CDR2 YFSETQ. Germline trimming cut 0 bases from V and 1 base from J; bases unmatched to any gene: 3. The CDR3 has 16 amino acids.

Of note for this clone: An end of the junction differs from the germline gene, which may be a read error. The chain links TRBV27 to TRBJ2-1, with TRBD2 matching over 16 bases. Germline CDR1 and CDR2: MNHEY and SMNVEV (reference sequence). The CDR3 runs to 13 residues. As DNA, the CDR3 is TGTGCCAGCAGGTCCGGGACTAGCGGGAGGGGGGTCTTC. It codes for CASRSGTSGRGVF.

The rearrangement joins TRBV20-1 to TRBJ2-5, with D tentatively TRBD2 (5 bases). The CDR3 covers 11 residues. Germline CDR1 is DFQATT and CDR2 is SNEGSKA (reference sequence). Trimming shortened V by 3 bases and J by 5 bases, and 7 bases separated the two germline ends. CDR3 coding DNA: TGCAGTGCTAGGAGGGTGGAGACCCAGTACTTC. This translates into CSARRVETQYF.

The chain recombines TRBV4-3 with TRBJ2-2; D might be TRBD2 (5 bases). Germline values: CDR1 LGHNA, CDR2 YSLEER. The V and J ends lost 1 base and 5 bases respectively, with 14 bases between them. There are 16 residues in the CDR3. This CDR3 is CASSQAAQTRTGELFF. CDR3 nucleotide sequence: TGCGCCAGCAGCCAAGCGGCGCAAACTAGAACCGGGGAGCTGTTTTTT.

The V call is TRBV4-3, the J call TRBJ1-1; 8 positions match TRBD1. J was trimmed by 6 bases and V by 4 bases; bases with no gene match: 13. Germline-derived CDR1 and CDR2 are LGHNA and YSLEER. This CDR3 is built from 16 residues. The CDR3 nucleotides are TGCGCCAGCAGCCGAGGACAGGGCGGGGGGGATCCTGAAGCTTTCTTT. This encodes CASSRGQGGGDPEAFF.

This rearrangement joins TRBV6-1 to TRBJ1-5; D unresolved. CDR3 length: 15 amino acids. Between the trimmed V and J ends, which lost 0 bases and 6 bases, there was a span of 12 bases. Germline loops: CDR1 MNHNS, CDR2 SASEGT. This CDR3 reads CASSEAIVPGQPQHF. CDR3 nucleotide sequence: TGTGCCAGCAGTGAAGCGATCGTACCCGGTCAGCCCCAGCATTTT.

The V call is TRBV5-4, the J call TRBJ2-1, with 10 bases aligning to TRBD1. Germline assignment: CDR1 SGHNT and CDR2 YYREEE (reference sequence). This CDR3 comprises 18 residues. V trimming: 0 bases; J trimming: 10 bases; junction bases outside the gene matches: 16. The CDR3 bases are TGTGCCAGCAGCTTGGAACTTCGGGGACAGGGGACGGCCCAGGAGCAGTTCTTC. Translated, it gives CASSLELRGQGTAQEQFF.

This clone was picked up one time. This chain links TRBV4-3 with TRBJ1-1; the match to TRBD1 covers 11 bases. CDR3 length equals 15 residues. CDR1 LGHNA and CDR2 YSLEER come from the germline V gene. The V gene end was trimmed by 0 bases and the J gene end by 10 bases; junction bases not matched to a gene: 7. CDR3 in DNA: TGCGCCAGCAGCCAAGACCACTGGACAGGGGGCGTAGCTTTCTTT. Protein: CASSQDHWTGGVAFF.

The J gene is TRBJ2-1, the V gene TRBV5-1; a possible D gene is TRBD1 (5 bases). This CDR3 spans 14 amino acids. Germline-derived CDR1 and CDR2 are SGHRS and YFSETQ. V lost 5 bases, J lost 5 bases, and 14 bases lay in between. The CDR3 is CASRGDNLHNEQFF. CDR3 nucleotide sequence: TGCGCCAGCAGAGGGGATAACCTACACAATGAGCAGTTCTTC.

This chain connects TRBV10-3 to TRBJ2-1; possibly TRBD2 for D (5 bases). Trimming shortened V by 0 bases and J by 0 bases, and 9 bases separated the two germline ends. This CDR3 region has 16 residues. Germline assignment: CDR1 ENHRY and CDR2 SYGVKD. The CDR3: CAISESRGPSYNEQFF. The CDR3 DNA sequence: TGTGCCATCAGTGAGTCTCGCGGGCCCTCCTACAATGAGCAGTTCTTC.

The chain couples TRBV28 to TRBJ2-7; perhaps TRBD2 as D (5 bases). The CDR3 sequence is 12 residues long. V lost 4 bases and J 6 bases, leaving 10 bases between the germline ends. Per germline, CDR1 MDHEN and CDR2 SYDVKM. CDR3 coding DNA: TGTGCCAGCAGTTCCGGAGGAATCGAGCAGTACTTC. Translating gives CASSSGGIEQYF.

This rearrangement joins TRBV5-1 to TRBJ2-2, with TRBD2 as a possible D gene (6 bases). CDR1 and CDR2 from the germline V gene are SGHRS and YFSETQ. Trimming shortened V by 3 bases and J by 7 bases, and 13 bases separated the two germline ends. The CDR3 spans 14 residues. The CDR3 sequence: CASSSGTGGGELFF. The CDR3 DNA follows: TGCGCCAGCAGCTCCGGAACCGGGGGCGGGGAGCTGTTTTTT. The whole variable domain, remainder taken from reference TRBV5-1 and TRBJ2-2, is KAGVTQTPRYLIKTRGQQVTLSCSPISGHRSVSWYQQTPGQGLQFLFEYFSETQRNKGNFPGRFSGRQFSNSRSEMNVSTLELGDSALYLCASSSGTGGGELFFGEGSRLTVL.

The rearrangement links TRBV27 to TRBJ2-7, with TRBD1 as a possible D gene (6 bases). Trimming left V 2 bases short and J 0 bases short, with 8 bases between. The CDR3 runs 14 residues. The germline gives CDR1 MNHEY, CDR2 SMNVEV (reference sequence). The DNA for the CDR3 is TGTGCCAGCAGTTTACGGGACAACTCCTACGAGCAGTACTTC. Its translation is CASSLRDNSYEQYF.